The 32 T cell receptor beta chains reported below all come from one sample, sequenced in a study of metastatic and nonmetastatic thyroid tumors. Thyroid surgery took place with no prior treatment in any patient. Via MiXCR, TCRdb re-called the PCR reads. The sample carries approximately 15,000 clones, approximately 23% recorded once. The specimen was adjacent normal tissue. These receptors were collected from a female donor with papillary thyroid cancer or a benign thyroid nodule (not recorded which). Some clones in this sample may be carry-over from other donors' samples.

This rearrangement joins TRBV12-3 or TRBV12-4 to TRBJ2-1; 9 bases are a match to TRBD2. Trimming at V came to 5 bases and at J to 8 bases, leaving 10 bases not matched to a gene. The CDR3 totals 15 residues. CDR3 nucleotide sequence: TGTGCCAGCAGTCTCGGCGGCGGGAGGGTCCATGAGCAGTTCTTC. Translated: CASSLGGGRVHEQFF.

In the case of this clone: A read error is possible here, since a much larger clone lies one base away. This same CDR3 is encoded by further DNA sequences in the sample. V gene TRBV9 combines with J gene TRBJ2-5; the D is unclear. Germline CDR1 SGDLS, CDR2 YYNGEE. This CDR3 has 14 residues. DNA for the CDR3: TGTGCCAGCAGCTCATGGACCGCGCCAGAGACCCAGTACTTT. As protein: CASSSWTAPETQYF.

The J gene is TRBJ2-3, the V gene TRBV9, with 7 bases fitting TRBD2. The CDR3 is made up of 17 amino acids. The J segment lost 6 bases and the V segment lost 0 bases, leaving 13 bases of the junction unmatched. Germline V gene data show CDR1 as SGDLS and CDR2 as YYNGEE. CDR3 amino acids: CASSVGPLCAGVDTQYF. The CDR3 bases are TGTGCCAGCAGCGTAGGCCCCCTATGTGCGGGAGTGGATACGCAGTATTTT. Drawing the rest from reference TRBV9 and TRBJ2-3, the complete variable domain is DSGVTQTPKHLITATGQRVTLRCSPRSGDLSVYWYQQSLDQGLQFLIQYYNGEERAKGNILERFSAQQFPDLHSELNLSSLELGDSALYFCASSVGPLCAGVDTQYFGPGTRLTVL.

This chain links TRBV24-1 with TRBJ2-1, with TRBD2 matching 7 bases. The germline V gene has CDR1 KGHDR and CDR2 SFDVKD. Germline trimming cut 8 bases from V and 5 bases from J; bases unmatched to any gene: 23. CDR3 length equals 19 residues. CDR3: CATTASARECYACDNEQFF. In nucleotides, the CDR3 is TGTGCCACCACCGCTTCGGCGCGGGAGTGCTACGCGTGTGACAATGAGCAGTTCTTC.

By sample share, this clone is medium-sized (0.01 to 0.1%). The rearrangement links TRBV28 to TRBJ2-7; D remains unclear. V lost 5 bases to trimming and J lost 0 bases, with 17 bases between them. The CDR3 runs to 16 residues. Germline V gene sequence: CDR1 MDHEN, CDR2 SYDVKM. The CDR3 here is CASSESRQRSSYEQYF. CDR3 DNA sequence: TGTGCCAGCAGTGAATCCAGACAAAGGAGCTCCTACGAGCAGTACTTC.

Worth noting for this clone: Germline and junction disagree at one end, which may indicate a read error. This chain uses TRBV24-1 with TRBJ2-7; D perhaps matches TRBD1 (5 bases). CDR3 length: 13 residues. Germline loops: CDR1 KGHDR, CDR2 SFDVKD. For the CDR3, the DNA is TGTGCCACCAGTGCCCTGGACATCTACGGGCAGTACTTC. Residues: CATSALDIYGQYF.

This clone was recorded many times. V usage is TRBV19 and J usage is TRBJ2-4; tentatively, D is TRBD1 (6 bases). Looked up from germline, CDR1 is LNHDA and CDR2 is SQIVND (reference sequence). The CDR3 extends over 16 amino acids. The V end was cut by 4 bases, the J end by 0 bases, with 13 bases between. The CDR3 is CASSTPTGLAKNIQYF. For the CDR3, the DNA is TGTGCCAGTAGTACTCCTACAGGGCTAGCCAAAAACATTCAGTACTTC.

This clone was detected many times. This sequence joins TRBV12-3 or TRBV12-4 and TRBJ2-2, with D unclear. The CDR3 sequence is 13 residues long. V was shortened by 3 bases and J by 7 bases, with 9 bases between the two germline ends. The CDR3 loop is CASSLLRSGELFF. The CDR3, as DNA: TGTGCCAGCAGTTTGCTCCGGAGCGGGGAGCTGTTTTTT.

Remarks on this clone: Just one base apart from a much larger clone, this may be a read error. CDR3 region: CASSQPCSGGEQYF. CDR3 nucleotide sequence: TGCGCCAGCAGCCAACCGTGTTCTGGGGGCGAGCAGTACTTC. The chain joins TRBV4-1 to TRBJ2-7; D is possibly TRBD1 or TRBD2 (5 bases each). Germline loops: CDR1 MGHRA, CDR2 YSYEKL. This CDR3 comprises 14 residues. V was trimmed by 2 bases and J by 6 bases, leaving 14 bases between them.

This clone was observed many times. The rearrangement joins TRBV7-9 to TRBJ2-1; 11 bases match TRBD2. The V and J ends lost 5 bases and 0 bases, in that order; junction bases with no gene match: 6. This CDR3 is 17 amino acids long. CDR1 is SEHNR, CDR2 FQNEAQ, per germline (reference sequence). CDR3 DNA sequence: TGTGCCAGCAGCCACGGGACTAGCGGAAGCTCCTACAATGAGCAGTTCTTC. Translating it yields CASSHGTSGSSYNEQFF. Full variable domain (outside the CDR3, taken from reference TRBV7-9 and TRBJ2-1): DTGVSQNPRHKITKRGQNVTFRCDPISEHNRLYWYRQTLGQGPEFLTYFQNEAQLEKSRLLSDRFSAERPKGSFSTLEIQRTEQGDSAMYLCASSHGTSGSSYNEQFFGPGTRLTVL.

This clone appeared a single time. Given a much more abundant clone one base away, this may be a read error. This chain connects TRBV3-1 to TRBJ2-5; 9 nucleotides align to TRBD1. The V and J ends lost 6 bases and 3 bases, in that order; junction bases with no gene match: 2. This CDR3 comprises 13 residues. Germline V lookup: CDR1 LGHDT, CDR2 YNNKEL (reference sequence). CDR3 region: CASSGDREETQYF. The CDR3 coding sequence is TGTGCCAGCAGTGGGGACAGGGAAGAGACCCAGTACTTC.

Notes on this clone: An end of the junction differs from the germline gene, which may be a read error. CDR3 DNA: TGCGCCAGTACTACATCCAGGGGGGCATACAATGAGCAGTTCTTC. As protein: CASTTSRGAYNEQFF. The chain carries TRBV19 and TRBJ2-1, with D maybe TRBD1 (7 bases). The length of the CDR3 is 15 residues. CDR1 is LNHDA and CDR2 is SQIVND in the germline V gene (reference sequence).

Concerning this clone: One junction end disagrees with the germline gene, perhaps due to a read error. J is TRBJ1-2 and V is TRBV20-1; D is perhaps TRBD1 (5 bases). The CDR3 totals 15 residues. Looked up from germline, CDR1 is DFQATT and CDR2 is SNEGSKA (reference sequence). The CDR3 loop is CSARDGTREAYGYTF. CDR3 coding DNA: TGCAGTGCTAGAGATGGGACCCGCGAAGCCTATGGTTACACCTTC.

In this sample, this clone is medium-sized (0.01 to 0.1%). Other DNA sequences in this specimen translate into the identical CDR3. V usage is TRBV19 and J usage is TRBJ2-1, with 9 bases that match TRBD2. The germline V gene has CDR1 LNHDA and CDR2 SQIVND (reference sequence). CDR3 length: 15 amino acids. V dropped 4 bases and J dropped 8; count of bases not matched to a gene: 9. CDR3 loop: CASSTLAGAGYEQFF. CDR3 DNA sequence: TGTGCCAGTAGTACCTTAGCGGGAGCGGGGTATGAGCAGTTCTTC.

As for this clone: Its ends do not fully match the called genes, so a read error is possible. The rearrangement uses TRBV28 and TRBJ1-2; D gene ambiguous. The CDR3 runs to 15 residues. The germline V gene has CDR1 MDHEN and CDR2 SYDVKM. CDR3 DNA: TGTGTCAGCAGTTTATACATCGCAGACCGGCGCGGCTACACCTTC. Translation gives CVSSLYIADRRGYTF.

This clone is medium-sized within its sample. V and J are TRBV27 and TRBJ1-5, with no clear D. The CDR3 is 13 amino acids. V dropped 8 bases and J dropped 4 bases, with 12 bases sitting between them. Germline lookup yields CDR1 MNHEY and CDR2 SMNVEV (reference sequence). CDR3: CASGPSGNQPQHF. CDR3 DNA: TGTGCCAGCGGCCCCAGTGGGAATCAGCCCCAGCATTTT.

The chain is built from TRBV20-1 and TRBJ1-5; TRBD1 matches 9 bases. This CDR3 region has 14 residues. Germline CDR1 is DFQATT and CDR2 is SNEGSKA (reference sequence). V lost 6 bases to trimming and J lost 6 bases; unmatched junction nucleotides: 9. The CDR3 nucleotides read TGCAGTGCCAAACAGGGGGCGGTTAGTCAGCCCCAGCATTTT. It specifies CSAKQGAVSQPQHF.

This clone was counted many times. This sequence joins TRBV6-5 and TRBJ2-5; D is uncertain. This CDR3 has 14 amino acids. Trimming removed 2 bases from V and 4 bases from J, with 11 bases in between. The germline V gene has CDR1 MNHEY and CDR2 SVGAGI. The CDR3 here is CASSYKGQRETQYF. The CDR3 nucleotides read TGTGCCAGCAGTTACAAGGGTCAGCGAGAGACCCAGTACTTC.

This clone showed up just a few times. This sequence joins TRBV29-1 and TRBJ1-6; D gene ambiguous. V was cut by 5 bases and J by 7 bases, with 15 bases left in between. CDR3 length equals 14 residues. CDR1 is SQVTM and CDR2 is ANQGSEA in the germline V gene. CDR3 residues: CSVSDFWENSPLHF. CDR3 nucleotides: TGCAGCGTTTCAGATTTCTGGGAAAATTCACCCCTCCACTTT.

By sample fraction, this clone is medium-sized. The rearrangement uses TRBV20-1 and TRBJ2-7; D is undetermined. V was pared by 6 bases and J by 2 bases, with 14 bases between. The germline V gene encodes CDR1 DFQATT and CDR2 SNEGSKA (reference sequence). This CDR3 has 13 residues. CDR3 DNA: TGCAGTGCGTCCTTAATTACCGCCTACGAGCAGTACTTC. Translated, it gives CSASLITAYEQYF.

This clone was counted many times. The chain combines TRBV3-1 with TRBJ2-5; 7 bases fit TRBD1. The CDR3 covers 14 residues. Germline V gene sequence: CDR1 LGHDT, CDR2 YNNKEL (reference sequence). J gave up 3 bases and V 3 bases, and 4 bases lay outside the gene matches. CDR3 sequence reads: CASSQGTVKETQYF. The CDR3 DNA is TGTGCCAGCAGCCAGGGGACAGTAAAAGAGACCCAGTACTTC.

The chain is built from TRBV6-1 and TRBJ2-5; no definite D call. The CDR3 is made up of 11 amino acids. V was trimmed by 6 bases and J by 7 bases, leaving 9 bases between them. CDR1 is MNHNS and CDR2 is SASEGT in the germline V gene. CDR3 sequence: CASSPAWTQYF. The CDR3 DNA reads TGTGCCAGCAGCCCCGCTTGGACCCAGTACTTC.

This clone was observed many times. The V and J genes are TRBV11-3 and TRBJ1-6, with 9 positions matching TRBD1. Trimming removed 4 bases from V and 10 bases from J; junction bases left unmatched: 5. This CDR3 has 14 residues. Germline-derived CDR1 and CDR2 are SGHNT and YENEEA. CDR3 in amino acids: CASSYTGGRSPLHF. For the CDR3, the DNA is TGTGCCAGCAGCTATACAGGGGGCCGGTCACCCCTCCACTTT. Full variable domain (outside the CDR3, taken from reference TRBV11-3 and TRBJ1-6): EAGVVQSPRYKIIEKKQPVAFWCNPISGHNTLYWYLQNLGQGPELLIRYENEEAVDDSQLPKDRFSAERLKGVDSTLKIQPAELGDSAVYLCASSYTGGRSPLHFGNGTRLTVT.

The chain has TRBV19 and TRBJ1-1, with 8 bases lining up with TRBD1. Germline CDR1 LNHDA, CDR2 SQIVND (reference sequence). The CDR3 runs to 13 residues. Losses at the gene ends were 5 bases for V and 5 bases for J; bases not matched to a gene: 4. The CDR3 is CASSRTGRTEAFF. The CDR3 coding sequence is TGTGCCAGTAGTCGGACAGGGAGAACTGAAGCTTTCTTT. The entire variable domain, with the rest obtained from reference TRBV19 and TRBJ1-1, is as follows: DGGITQSPKYLFRKEGQNVTLSCEQNLNHDAMYWYRQDPGQGLRLIYYSQIVNDFQKGDIAEGYSVSREKKESFPLTVTSAQKNPTAFYLCASSRTGRTEAFFGQGTRLTVV.

By proportion, this clone is medium-sized. This rearrangement joins TRBV7-2 to TRBJ2-7, with 8 bases identical to TRBD1. The CDR3 consists of 14 residues. Trimming removed 8 bases from V and 6 bases from J; junction bases left unmatched: 12. Germline lookup yields CDR1 SGHTA and CDR2 FQGNSA. The CDR3 region has the DNA TGTGCCAGCGCCCTTGGGGACAGGCGTTTCGAGCAGTACTTC. Translated, it gives CASALGDRRFEQYF.

This clone was observed a few times. V usage is TRBV30 and J usage is TRBJ1-5; tentative D call: TRBD1 (6 bases). V was trimmed by 0 bases and J by 1 base, leaving 10 bases between them. The CDR3 has 15 amino acids. CDR1 GTSNPN and CDR2 SVGIG come from the germline V gene (reference sequence). As DNA, the CDR3 is TGTGCCTGGAGTGTATCAGGGGCGAGCAATCAGCCCCAGCATTTT. Translation gives CAWSVSGASNQPQHF.

This clone has a handful of counts. The chain carries TRBV11-2 and TRBJ1-1; D is ambiguous. This CDR3 has 12 residues. V lost 6 bases and J lost 9, with 14 bases in between. Germline CDR1 SGHAT, CDR2 FQNNGV. CDR3 loop: CASSLFEWKAFF. DNA for the CDR3: TGTGCCAGCAGTTTGTTCGAATGGAAAGCTTTCTTT.

The chain has TRBV13 and TRBJ1-2; 7 bases align to TRBD1. This CDR3 has 13 amino acids. The V gene end was trimmed by 7 bases and the J gene end by 4 bases; junction bases not matched to a gene: 6. Germline V gene sequence: CDR1 PRHDT, CDR2 FYEKMQ (reference sequence). This CDR3 reads CASTVDRSYGYTF. In nucleotides, the CDR3 is TGTGCCAGCACCGTGGACAGGTCCTATGGCTACACCTTC.

Ten or more counts support this clone. The rearrangement joins TRBV4-1 to TRBJ2-7; D is possibly TRBD1 or TRBD2 (5 bases each). This CDR3 has 14 amino acids. The V and J ends lost 2 bases and 6 bases respectively, with 14 bases between them. CDR1 and CDR2 (germline): MGHRA, YSYEKL. CDR3 protein: CASSQPGSGGEQYF. The CDR3 region has the DNA TGCGCCAGCAGCCAACCGGGTTCTGGGGGCGAGCAGTACTTC.

The V call is TRBV30, the J call TRBJ2-6; maybe TRBD2 (5 bases). The CDR3 covers 16 residues. From germline, CDR1 is GTSNPN and CDR2 SVGIG (reference sequence). V lost 3 bases to trimming and J lost 0 bases, with 12 bases between them. CDR3 nucleotides: TGTGCCTGGAGACTGGCGGGCCGCTCTGGGGCCAACGTCCTGACTTTC. Translated: CAWRLAGRSGANVLTF.

The rearrangement links TRBV6-1 to TRBJ2-1, with D possibly matching TRBD2 (6 bases). Germline V CDR1 and CDR2: MNHNS, SASEGT. V shed 5 bases and J shed 5 bases, with 25 bases lying between them. The CDR3 is 18 residues long. The CDR3: CASSKLYSGASVHNEQFF. The CDR3 region has the DNA TGTGCCAGCAGTAAATTATATTCCGGGGCTAGCGTACACAATGAGCAGTTCTTC.

The table lists this clone with many counts. V and J are TRBV3-1 and TRBJ1-1; D remains unclear. V dropped 1 base and J dropped 6 bases, with 9 bases sitting between them. Germline values: CDR1 LGHDT, CDR2 YNNKEL (reference sequence). The CDR3 has 13 amino acids. The CDR3: CASSQGWVAEAFF. CDR3 nucleotides: TGTGCCAGCAGCCAAGGATGGGTGGCTGAAGCTTTCTTT.